These 32 T cell receptor beta chains share one sample of origin, sequenced in a study of early T cells in non-severe SARS-CoV-2 infection. TCRdb reprocessed the 5' RACE reads with MiXCR, giving one entry per CDR3 protein. In the table there are fewer than 85,000 distinct CDR3 sequences, 14% of which are singletons. Specimen: whole blood, collected at baseline. The receptors originated from an adult who was a healthcare worker with PCR-confirmed SARS-CoV-2 infection or an uninfected control (not recorded which).

This clonotype was seen only a few times. This rearrangement joins TRBV7-8 to TRBJ2-3; 11 nucleotides line up with TRBD2. Per the germline V gene, CDR1 is SGHVS and CDR2 is FQNEAQ. This CDR3 is built from 16 residues. V gave up 5 bases and J gave up 5 bases; unmatched junction bases: 9. The CDR3 loop is CASSRPLAGAVDTQYF. CDR3 DNA: TGTGCCAGCAGCCGGCCACTAGCGGGAGCGGTAGATACGCAGTATTTT. The variable domain in full, completed from reference TRBV7-8 and TRBJ2-3, reads GAGVSQSPRYKVAKRGQDVALRCDPISGHVSLFWYQQALGQGPEFLTYFQNEAQLDKSGLPSDRFFAERPEGSVSTLKIQRTQQEDSAVYLCASSRPLAGAVDTQYFGPGTRLTVL.

This clonotype showed up just once. This chain links TRBV28 with TRBJ2-4, with no clear D. This CDR3 is 13 amino acids long. Germline CDR1 MDHEN, CDR2 SYDVKM. V was trimmed by 3 bases and J by 0 bases, leaving 3 bases between them. CDR3 in amino acids: CASSFGAKNIQYF. The CDR3 bases are TGTGCCAGCAGTTTCGGAGCCAAAAACATTCAGTACTTC.

In regard to this clonotype: With a much larger clone just one base away, this may be a read error. This chain uses TRBV6-4 with TRBJ2-1, with 8 nucleotides matching TRBD2. The CDR3 length is 16 residues. The germline CDR1 and CDR2 sequences are MRHNA and SNTAGT. The CDR3 here is CVSSDLGTSSYNEQFF. As DNA, the CDR3 is TGTGTCAGCAGTGACCTAGGGACTAGCTCCTACAATGAGCAGTTCTTC.

The genes are TRBV24-1 and TRBJ1-1; D may be TRBD1 (5 bases). Germline V CDR1 and CDR2: KGHDR, SFDVKD. The CDR3 is 11 residues long. The CDR3 protein is CAGGENTEAFF. The CDR3 coding sequence is TGTGCGGGAGGGGAGAACACTGAAGCTTTCTTT.

This clonotype was observed a handful of times. The V gene is TRBV29-1, the J gene TRBJ2-1; D may be TRBD2 (6 bases). Looked up from germline, CDR1 is SQVTM and CDR2 is ANQGSEA. Between the trimmed V and J ends, which lost 7 bases and 8 bases, there was a span of 15 bases. The CDR3 length is 12 residues. CDR3 DNA sequence: TGCAGCGCCGGGCGGGAAGGCGATGAGCAGTTCTTC. Translated: CSAGREGDEQFF.

This clonotype was seen a handful of times. The junction departs from the called germline gene at one end, perhaps through a read error. The rearrangement uses TRBV18 and TRBJ2-7; tentative D call: TRBD1 (6 bases). Germline lookup yields CDR1 KGHSH and CDR2 LQKENI. This CDR3 region has 13 residues. The CDR3 loop reads CASSQGQTAKINF. The CDR3 bases are TGTGCCAGCTCCCAAGGACAGACGGCTAAGATCAACTTC. Combining the CDR3 with reference TRBV18 and TRBJ2-7 gives the whole variable domain NAGVMQNPRHLVRRRGQEARLRCSPMKGHSHVYWYRQLPEEGLKFMVYLQKENIIDESGMPKERFSAEFPKEGPSILRIQQVVRGDSAAYFCASSQGQTAKINFGPGTRLTVT.

The chain has TRBV5-4 and TRBJ2-5; unclear D gene. Trimming took off 3 bases at V and 2 bases at J, with 8 bases between the two ends. CDR3 length: 13 residues. Germline V gives CDR1 SGHNT, CDR2 YYREEE (reference sequence). This CDR3 reads CASSSDFQETQYF. The DNA for the CDR3 is TGTGCCAGCAGCTCTGACTTTCAAGAGACCCAGTACTTC.

The rearrangement uses TRBV20-1 and TRBJ1-2, with 10 nucleotides matching TRBD1. Germline V gene data show CDR1 as DFQATT and CDR2 as SNEGSKA (reference sequence). The CDR3 is 16 amino acids. V shed 0 bases and J 8 bases; nucleotides not matched to a gene: 12. The CDR3, as DNA: TGCAGTGCTAGAGACCTCGGCGGACAGGGGGGTTACGGCTACACCTTC. It translates to CSARDLGGQGGYGYTF.

The J gene is TRBJ1-6, the V gene TRBV4-2, with D possibly matching TRBD1 (5 bases). The germline V gene has CDR1 LGHNA and CDR2 YNFKEQ. The CDR3 is made up of 19 amino acids. V gave up 0 bases and J gave up 7 bases, with 22 bases separating them. The CDR3 DNA sequence: TGTGCCAGCAGCCAAGATGGAATGATGGGGCCATACCCCAATTCACCCCTCCACTTT. This gives the protein CASSQDGMMGPYPNSPLHF.

The gene calls are TRBV18 and TRBJ2-7; 8 nucleotides align to TRBD2. This CDR3 is 15 amino acids long. The V gene end was trimmed by 6 bases and the J gene end by 3 bases; junction bases not matched to a gene: 10. Germline V gene sequence: CDR1 KGHSH, CDR2 LQKENI. CDR3 sequence: CASSPGGTRIYEQYF. CDR3 nucleotide sequence: TGTGCCAGCTCCCCAGGCGGGACTAGGATCTACGAGCAGTACTTC.

V usage is TRBV6-1 and J usage is TRBJ1-2, with D maybe TRBD1 (5 bases). The CDR3 sequence is 14 residues long. The V gene's germline CDR1 is MNHNS and CDR2 SASEGT. V dropped 5 bases and J dropped 8 bases, with 18 bases sitting between them. Written as DNA, the CDR3 is TGTGCCAGCAGTATTACCGGGACGGCCTTCGGCTACACCTTC. This gives the protein CASSITGTAFGYTF.

The genes are TRBV7-2 and TRBJ2-1, with TRBD2 matching over 12 bases. Germline values: CDR1 SGHTA, CDR2 FQGNSA. This CDR3 region has 15 residues. Trimming cost V 6 bases and J 4 bases; bases outside gene matches: 4. The CDR3 DNA sequence: TGTGCCAGCAGACCCCTAGCGGGAGGGTACAATGAGCAGTTCTTC. It specifies CASRPLAGGYNEQFF.

The rearrangement links TRBV19 to TRBJ1-5; perhaps TRBD1 as D (6 bases). Germline V gene lookup returns CDR1 LNHDA and CDR2 SQIVND (reference sequence). The CDR3 spans 15 residues. Trimming removed 3 bases at V and 4 bases at J, with 13 bases between. CDR3 sequence reads: CASSILIQGNQPQHF. CDR3 nucleotide sequence: TGTGCCAGTAGTATTTTGATCCAGGGGAATCAGCCCCAGCATTTT.

This clonotype was seen more than once but under ten times. This sequence joins TRBV7-9 and TRBJ1-1; perhaps TRBD1 as D (6 bases). Germline V CDR1 and CDR2: SEHNR, FQNEAQ (reference sequence). Trimming stripped 5 bases from V and 1 base from J, with 14 bases between. This CDR3 has 15 amino acids. For the CDR3, the DNA is TGTGCCAGCAGCCAGCGGGGGGGCGCGAACACTGAAGCTTTCTTT. Residues: CASSQRGGANTEAFF.

This clonotype was counted between two and nine times. V gene TRBV7-6 combines with J gene TRBJ2-7, with 7 bases fitting TRBD1. The CDR3 loop spans 14 amino acids. The germline CDR1 and CDR2 sequences are SGHVS and FNYEAQ. Germline trimming cut 1 base from V and 0 bases from J; bases unmatched to any gene: 0. Here the CDR3 reads CASSLGDSSYEQYF. The CDR3 DNA reads TGTGCCAGCAGCTTAGGGGACAGCTCCTACGAGCAGTACTTC.

This clonotype was seen repeatedly, ten times or more. The chain employs TRBV18 and TRBJ2-1; 10 positions agree with TRBD2. CDR3 length equals 17 residues. Trimming removed 0 bases from V and 6 bases from J; junction bases left unmatched: 8. Germline V CDR1 and CDR2: KGHSH, LQKENI. The CDR3: CASSPPSRAGGINEQFF. Written as DNA, the CDR3 is TGTGCCAGCTCACCACCGAGTAGAGCGGGAGGGATCAATGAGCAGTTCTTC.

This clonotype appeared a few times. The chain recombines TRBV5-1 with TRBJ2-3; D might be TRBD2 (6 bases). V gave up 5 bases and J gave up 2 bases, with 15 bases separating them. The CDR3 is made up of 15 amino acids. Germline CDR1 SGHRS, CDR2 YFSETQ. CDR3 DNA sequence: TGCGCCAGCAGTTTAAGGGAGGCCTCCACAGATACGCAGTATTTT. Encoded protein: CASSLREASTDTQYF.

V is TRBV5-4 and J is TRBJ2-7; D could derive from TRBD1 or TRBD2 (5 bases each). Germline loops: CDR1 SGHNT, CDR2 YYREEE (reference sequence). The CDR3 spans 15 residues. Trimming cost V 2 bases and J 2 bases, with 14 bases left between them. The CDR3 DNA follows: TGTGCCAGCAGCTTATTGGGGACCTCCCCCTACGAGCAGTACTTC. As protein: CASSLLGTSPYEQYF.

The CDR3 region has the DNA TGTGCCTGGAGCCCGACAGGGGGGAATGAGCAGTTCTTC. This sequence encodes CAWSPTGGNEQFF. V and J are TRBV30 and TRBJ2-1; 9 bases are a match to TRBD1. J lost 7 bases, V lost 3 bases, and 4 bases had no gene match. The CDR3 is 13 residues long. CDR1 and CDR2 (germline): GTSNPN, SVGIG (reference sequence).

This clonotype was found many times. The V and J genes are TRBV9 and TRBJ2-3; D remains ambiguous. This CDR3 spans 11 amino acids. The germline CDR1 and CDR2 sequences are SGDLS and YYNGEE. V lost 7 bases and J lost 4, with 7 bases in between. The CDR3 nucleotides read TGTGCCAGCGGCGAGGCAGATACGCAGTATTTT. It encodes CASGEADTQYF.

This clonotype was counted between two and nine times. This chain joins TRBV12-3 or TRBV12-4 and TRBJ2-3; D gene ambiguous. This CDR3 comprises 15 residues. Trimming took off 6 bases at V and 6 bases at J, with 19 bases between the two ends. The CDR3 bases are TGTGCCAGCAGCCCTGGCGGACCCCGCCAGGATACGCAGTATTTT. As protein: CASSPGGPRQDTQYF.

This chain uses TRBV18 with TRBJ2-5; tentative D call: TRBD2 (5 bases). Trimming removed 1 base at V and 0 bases at J, with 9 bases between. Germline CDR1 KGHSH, CDR2 LQKENI. This CDR3 comprises 15 residues. The CDR3 sequence is CASSPQRQYQETQYF. The CDR3 DNA sequence: TGTGCCAGCTCACCACAGCGGCAGTACCAAGAGACCCAGTACTTC.

V usage is TRBV28 and J usage is TRBJ2-3; D ambiguous. CDR3 length: 16 amino acids. V gave up 5 bases and J gave up 6 bases, with 21 bases separating them. Germline CDR1 is MDHEN and CDR2 is SYDVKM. CDR3 protein: CASSASSFPLSDTQYF. The CDR3 nucleotides are TGTGCCAGCAGTGCCTCTAGTTTCCCACTCTCGGATACGCAGTATTTT.

The chain links TRBV2 to TRBJ2-7, with 8 bases fitting TRBD2. Unmatched junction bases numbered 6, after V lost 5 bases and J lost 3 bases. The CDR3 sequence is 14 residues long. Germline V lookup: CDR1 SNHLY, CDR2 FYNNEI. CDR3 in DNA: TGTGCCAGCAGTTCGGTCGGGAGGGGCTACGAGCAGTACTTC. This translates into CASSSVGRGYEQYF.

This clonotype came up a few times. The chain employs TRBV10-2 and TRBJ1-5, with D unclear. Per the germline V gene, CDR1 is WSHSY and CDR2 is SAAADI. The CDR3 extends over 12 amino acids. V was cut by 1 base and J by 5 bases, with 3 bases left in between. In nucleotides, the CDR3 is TGCGCCAGCAGTGAGTTTGATCAGCCCCAGCATTTT. Translated, it gives CASSEFDQPQHF.

The J gene is TRBJ2-1, the V gene TRBV6-5; 8 positions agree with TRBD2. CDR1 MNHEY and CDR2 SVGAGI come from the germline V gene. The ends lost 4 bases at V and 7 bases at J; junction bases unmatched: 9. The CDR3 covers 15 residues. CDR3 DNA: TGTGCCAGCAGTTCCCCCTACCGGGAGGGGAATGAGCAGTTCTTC. It specifies CASSSPYREGNEQFF.

This clonotype came up many times. This chain links TRBV28 with TRBJ2-3; 14 positions agree with TRBD2. Germline trimming cut 8 bases from V and 0 bases from J; bases unmatched to any gene: 4. The CDR3 sequence is 16 residues long. In germline, CDR1 is MDHEN, CDR2 SYDVKM. CDR3 coding DNA: TGTGCCAGCGGACTAGCGGGAGGATCTAGCACAGATACGCAGTATTTT. It encodes CASGLAGGSSTDTQYF.

V gene TRBV7-9 combines with J gene TRBJ2-3; unclear D gene. The V gene's germline CDR1 is SEHNR and CDR2 FQNEAQ (reference sequence). Trimming removed 7 bases from V and 2 bases from J, with 13 bases in between. This CDR3 is 14 amino acids long. The CDR3 region is CASTPFGFTDTQYF. In DNA, the CDR3 is TGTGCCAGCACCCCCTTCGGTTTCACAGATACGCAGTATTTT.

The table lists this clonotype with a few counts. This chain joins TRBV10-2 and TRBJ2-7; no clear D gene. V was trimmed by 3 bases and J by 1 base, leaving 7 bases between them. The CDR3 extends over 13 amino acids. CDR1 and CDR2 (germline): WSHSY, SAAADI. The CDR3 is CASSDPRSYEQYF. CDR3 coding DNA: TGCGCCAGCAGTGACCCCAGATCCTACGAGCAGTACTTC.

The V call is TRBV5-4, the J call TRBJ2-1; TRBD2 agrees at 7 bases. The J segment lost 4 bases and the V segment lost 4 bases, leaving 11 bases of the junction unmatched. The CDR3 has 16 residues. Germline CDR1 and CDR2: SGHNT and YYREEE (reference sequence). The CDR3: CASSRSLAEGYNEQFF. DNA of the CDR3: TGTGCCAGCAGCCGTTCCCTAGCGGAGGGATACAATGAGCAGTTCTTC.

This clonotype came up a few times. The gene calls are TRBV20-1 and TRBJ2-7, with D unclear. Looked up from germline, CDR1 is DFQATT and CDR2 is SNEGSKA (reference sequence). V was shortened by 7 bases and J by 3 bases, with 22 bases between the two germline ends. The CDR3 is made up of 15 amino acids. CDR3: CSDRAESPGLYEQYF. CDR3 coding DNA: TGCAGTGATAGGGCGGAAAGTCCCGGCCTCTACGAGCAGTACTTC.

This clonotype was detected many times. The rearrangement joins TRBV9 to TRBJ1-1, with no clear D. Germline CDR1 reads SGDLS; CDR2 reads YYNGEE. Trimming took off 0 bases at V and 1 base at J, with 7 bases between the two ends. The CDR3 is made up of 14 amino acids. CDR3: CASSVVLGNTEAFF. Here the CDR3 DNA reads TGTGCCAGCAGCGTAGTATTAGGGAACACTGAAGCTTTCTTT.